This T cell receptor (beta chain) was recorded in a study of shared clonotypes between healthy human individuals. This clone appeared a single time. Generated by immunoSEQ multiplex PCR, the TCRdb table keeps only in-frame clones and is missing some. This table holds roughly 530,000 clones, around 96% found once. Those who donated, Caucasian adults without exception, all lived in Nashville, Tennessee. Deletions cut 0 bases from V and 6 bases from J, with 8 bases between. Germline V gene sequence: CDR1 SGHTA, CDR2 FQGTGA. This CDR3 is 13 amino acids long. The sequenced sample consisted of naive CD4+ T cells sorted from blood. The subset was: CD45RA+ positively selected. The TCR comes from a woman in her 30s in good health. The chain has TRBV7-3 and TRBJ1-1, with D unclear. The CDR3: CASSLTFQAEAFF. DNA of the CDR3: TGTGCCAGCAGCTTAACGTTCCAGGCTGAAGCTTTCTTT.